These 15 T cell receptor beta chains were all obtained from the same sample, sequenced in a study of blood T cell repertoires in COVID-19. The assay was immunoSEQ multiplex PCR, and TCRdb's table has in-frame clones only and misses some. The sample yields over 200,000 clones, around 90% seen once. The source material was peripheral blood. The receptors stem from a woman in her 30s with acute or convalescent COVID-19.

V usage is TRBV19 and J usage is TRBJ1-5; D is unresolved. The CDR3 totals 15 residues. From germline, CDR1 is LNHDA and CDR2 SQIVND (reference sequence). V was cut by 7 bases and J by 1 base, with 14 bases left in between. The CDR3 sequence: CASNVGSRSNQPQHF. The CDR3 coding sequence is TGTGCCAGTAATGTCGGGTCTCGGAGCAATCAGCCCCAGCATTTT.

V gene TRBV3-1 (or the pseudogene TRBV3-2) combines with J gene TRBJ1-1; D is uncertain. Trimming stripped 2 bases from V and 7 bases from J, with 17 bases between. The CDR3 is 15 amino acids. Germline lookup yields CDR1 LGHDT and CDR2 YNNKEL (reference sequence). The CDR3 sequence is CASSQMTEGRIEAFF. The CDR3 DNA sequence: TGTGCCAGCAGCCAAATGACGGAAGGGAGGATTGAAGCTTTCTTT.

This sequence joins TRBV9 and TRBJ2-5; 12 bases are a match to TRBD2. CDR1 SGDLS and CDR2 YYNGEE come from the germline V gene. The junction had 6 bases not matched to a gene; V was cut back by 0 bases and J by 6 bases. There are 16 residues in the CDR3. The CDR3 sequence: CASSVGLTSGSKTQYF. CDR3 coding DNA: TGTGCCAGCAGCGTAGGGTTGACTAGCGGGAGTAAGACCCAGTACTTC. Variable domain in full (rest from reference TRBV9 and TRBJ2-5): DSGVTQTPKHLITATGQRVTLRCSPRSGDLSVYWYQQSLDQGLQFLIQYYNGEERAKGNILERFSAQQFPDLHSELNLSSLELGDSALYFCASSVGLTSGSKTQYFGPGTRLLVL.

V usage is TRBV30 and J usage is TRBJ1-5; 8 nucleotides align to TRBD1. The V gene's germline CDR1 is GTSNPN and CDR2 SVGIG (reference sequence). After removal of 1 base from V and 3 bases from J, the junction contained 5 bases not matched to a gene. The CDR3 is 15 residues long. Here the CDR3 reads CAWSARTGNNQPQHF. Here the CDR3 DNA reads TGTGCCTGGAGTGCCCGGACAGGGAACAATCAGCCCCAGCATTTT.

The chain links TRBV20-1 to TRBJ2-3; no definite D call. The V end was cut by 7 bases, the J end by 4 bases, with 9 bases between. The germline V gene encodes CDR1 DFQATT and CDR2 SNEGSKA (reference sequence). This CDR3 has 11 amino acids. The CDR3 nucleotides are TGCAGTGTCAAACTCGCAGATACGCAGTATTTT. Translated, it gives CSVKLADTQYF.

The chain uses TRBV5-6 and TRBJ2-1; TRBD1 matches 9 bases. Germline CDR1 and CDR2: SGHDT and YYEEEE. The CDR3 is 18 amino acids. V was clipped by 4 bases and J by 6 bases; unmatched bases: 17. CDR3: CASSPTHPGTGPSNEQFF. The CDR3 nucleotides read TGTGCCAGCAGCCCAACACACCCCGGGACAGGGCCTTCCAATGAGCAGTTCTTC.

The chain uses TRBV3-1 (or the pseudogene TRBV3-2) and TRBJ1-1; D perhaps matches TRBD1 (5 bases). V was trimmed by 0 bases and J by 6 bases, leaving 11 bases between them. The CDR3 length is 14 residues. Per germline, CDR1 LGHDT and CDR2 YNNKEL (reference sequence). The CDR3 DNA follows: TGTGCCAGCAGCCAAGACGGGGGAGTGGCTGAAGCTTTCTTT. This codes for CASSQDGGVAEAFF.

This clone was recorded once. Other DNA sequences in this sample translate to the same CDR3. The V gene is TRBV30, the J gene TRBJ1-2; D perhaps matches TRBD1 (5 bases). The V and J ends lost 3 bases and 0 bases respectively, with 11 bases between them. In germline, CDR1 is GTSNPN, CDR2 SVGIG (reference sequence). The CDR3 is made up of 14 amino acids. The CDR3 coding sequence is TGTGCCTGGAGCCGAGACAGAGCTAACTATGGCTACACCTTC. This gives the protein CAWSRDRANYGYTF.

The chain has TRBV2 and TRBJ2-3; TRBD1 aligns across 8 bases. The germline V gene has CDR1 SNHLY and CDR2 FYNNEI. The CDR3 is 14 residues long. Trimming removed 7 bases from V and 3 bases from J; junction bases left unmatched: 6. CDR3 DNA: TGTGCCAGCAAGCCTCAGGGGGCGACAGATACGCAGTATTTT. Translating gives CASKPQGATDTQYF.

The chain employs TRBV4-3 and TRBJ2-3; TRBD1 is a possible D gene (5 bases). Germline V CDR1 and CDR2: LGHNA, YSLEER. This CDR3 contains 15 residues. V was cut by 4 bases and J by 1 base, with 12 bases left in between. The CDR3 region is CASSLGQFGTDTQYF. The CDR3 DNA reads as TGCGCCAGCAGCCTCGGACAATTCGGCACAGATACGCAGTATTTT.

The chain is built from TRBV4-3 and TRBJ2-3; TRBD2 aligns across 10 bases. The ends lost 1 base at V and 2 bases at J; junction bases unmatched: 12. Germline CDR1 is LGHNA and CDR2 is YSLEER. The CDR3 extends over 19 amino acids. The CDR3 DNA reads as TGCGCCAGCAGCCAAGGCTTCAGCGGGAGGGCCTCTAACACAGATACGCAGTATTTT. Translated, it gives CASSQGFSGRASNTDTQYF.

This clone was counted between two and nine times. Here the CDR3 reads CASSQAGGRVGELFF. For the CDR3, the DNA is TGCGCCAGCAGTCAAGCGGGAGGGCGAGTCGGGGAGCTGTTTTTT. The rearrangement links TRBV5-1 to TRBJ2-2; 10 bases are shared with TRBD2. CDR1 SGHRS and CDR2 YFSETQ come from the germline V gene. This CDR3 comprises 15 residues. The trim removed 5 bases at V and 7 bases at J, leaving 8 bases unmatched.

The V call is TRBV3-1 (or the pseudogene TRBV3-2), the J call TRBJ2-2, with D tentatively TRBD2 (5 bases). This CDR3 is 15 amino acids long. V was pared by 4 bases and J by 2 bases, with 11 bases between. Germline CDR1 is LGHDT and CDR2 is YNNKEL (reference sequence). CDR3 in DNA: TGTGCCAGCAGCCGGCCCGGACTTAACACCGGGGAGCTGTTTTTT. Translated, it gives CASSRPGLNTGELFF.

The rearrangement uses TRBV19 and TRBJ1-3; unclear D gene. V was pared by 5 bases and J by 0 bases, with 11 bases between. The CDR3 loop spans 15 amino acids. The germline V gene encodes CDR1 LNHDA and CDR2 SQIVND (reference sequence). The CDR3 region is CASSRGSDSGNTIYF. In nucleotides, the CDR3 is TGTGCCAGTAGTCGGGGTTCAGACTCTGGAAACACCATATATTTT. The whole variable domain, remainder taken from reference TRBV19 and TRBJ1-3, is DGGITQSPKYLFRKEGQNVTLSCEQNLNHDAMYWYRQDPGQGLRLIYYSQIVNDFQKGDIAEGYSVSREKKESFPLTVTSAQKNPTAFYLCASSRGSDSGNTIYFGEGSWLTVV.

A few counts support this clone. The chain is built from TRBV27 and TRBJ2-2; 16 bases line up with TRBD2. CDR1 and CDR2 from the germline V gene are MNHEY and SMNVEV (reference sequence). Unmatched junction bases numbered 14, after V lost 4 bases and J lost 6 bases. The CDR3 loop spans 20 amino acids. CDR3 protein: CASSSGQGTSGRAYPGELFF. DNA for the CDR3: TGTGCCAGCAGTTCGGGACAGGGGACTAGCGGGAGGGCCTATCCCGGGGAGCTGTTTTTT.